This passage covers 12 T cell receptor beta chains from one sample sequenced in a study of Graves' ophthalmopathy and Graves' hyperthyroidism. Beta-chain TCR CDR3 regions were amplified from RNA transcripts. The library came from an HTBI-primed first-round RT-PCR and a second-round multiplex PCR. TCRdb reanalysed the multiplex PCR reads using MiXCR and keeps one entry per CDR3 protein. The table lists about 740,000 distinct CDR3 sequences, roughly two fifths of them singletons. The sample comprised peripheral blood. These receptors were collected from an adult man with Graves' ophthalmopathy.

With respect to this clonotype: Its ends do not fully match the called genes, so a read error is possible. The genes are TRBV7-2 and TRBJ2-2, with 10 bases aligning to TRBD2. Germline CDR1 and CDR2: SGHTA and FQGNSA. There are 18 residues in the CDR3. DNA of the CDR3: TGCGCCAGCAGCCAAGAACCCCTGAGCGGGAGGGACACCGGGGAGCTGTTTTTT. It translates to CASSQEPLSGRDTGELFF.

Details on this clonotype: A much more abundant neighbour one base away suggests this may be a read error. No DNA is shown, since the ends of the CDR3 on it are uncertain; the CDR3 is the one TCRdb lists. The chain employs TRBV7-8 and TRBJ2-5. Including both end residues, the CDR3 is 14 amino acids long. The germline CDR1 and CDR2 sequences are SGHVS and FQNEAQ. CDR3 protein: CASSLVGSGATRYF.

J is TRBJ1-2 and V is TRBV5-1; TRBD1 matches 9 bases. Germline values: CDR1 SGHRS, CDR2 YFSETQ. The CDR3 covers 14 residues. V lost 0 bases to trimming and J lost 10 bases; unmatched junction nucleotides: 7. The chain's CDR3 is CASSLGGQGTSYTF. The CDR3 DNA is TGCGCCAGCAGCTTGGGCGGACAGGGGACCTCCTACACCTTC.

This clonotype was detected ten times or more. This chain uses TRBV2 with TRBJ1-1, with D uncertain. Trimming stripped 6 bases from V and 5 bases from J, with 10 bases between. This CDR3 contains 12 residues. Germline values: CDR1 SNHLY, CDR2 FYNNEI. CDR3 in amino acids: CASSIRGTEAFF. The DNA of the CDR3 is TGTGCCAGCAGCATCCGGGGAACTGAAGCTTTCTTT. The whole variable domain, filled in from reference TRBV2 and TRBJ1-1, reads EPEVTQTPSHQVTQMGQEVILRCVPISNHLYFYWYRQILGQKVEFLVSFYNNEISEKSEIFDDQFSVERPDGSNFTLKIRSTKLEDSAMYFCASSIRGTEAFFGQGTRLTVV.

This clonotype was counted between two and nine times. CDR3 bases: TGTGCCAGCAGCCCTTTACTTCTCAATCAGCCCCAGCATTTT. It specifies CASSPLLLNQPQHF. This chain links TRBV6-1 with TRBJ1-5; D gene ambiguous. Trimming removed 6 bases at V and 3 bases at J, with 12 bases between. The germline V gene encodes CDR1 MNHNS and CDR2 SASEGT. This CDR3 has 14 amino acids.

This clonotype occurred many times. The genes are TRBV15 and TRBJ1-1; possible D gene TRBD1, 5 bases. There are 15 residues in the CDR3. CDR1 LNHNV and CDR2 YYDKDF come from the germline V gene (reference sequence). Trimming left V 2 bases short and J 3 bases short, with 13 bases between. CDR3 in amino acids: CATSRKTRVDTEAFF. CDR3 DNA sequence: TGTGCCACCAGCAGAAAAACCAGGGTGGACACTGAAGCTTTCTTT.

CDR3: CASSILWDTGELFF. The CDR3 DNA follows: TGTGCCAGTAGTATCTTATGGGACACCGGGGAGCTGTTTTTT. The chain has TRBV19 and TRBJ2-2; D gene uncertain. The CDR3 extends over 14 amino acids. Trimming cost V 3 bases and J 3 bases, with 8 bases left between them. CDR1 is LNHDA and CDR2 is SQIVND in the germline V gene (reference sequence). Complete variable domain (other parts from reference TRBV19 and TRBJ2-2): DGGITQSPKYLFRKEGQNVTLSCEQNLNHDAMYWYRQDPGQGLRLIYYSQIVNDFQKGDIAEGYSVSREKKESFPLTVTSAQKNPTAFYLCASSILWDTGELFFGEGSRLTVL.

The chain combines TRBV9 with TRBJ1-2; 7 bases agree with TRBD1. This CDR3 has 14 residues. Germline trimming cut 2 bases from V and 2 bases from J; bases unmatched to any gene: 3. CDR1 SGDLS and CDR2 YYNGEE come from the germline V gene. The chain's CDR3 is CASSVQTGNYGYTF. The DNA for the CDR3 is TGTGCCAGCAGCGTCCAGACAGGGAACTATGGCTACACCTTC.

The rearrangement links TRBV15 to TRBJ1-2; possibly TRBD1 for D (6 bases). The V end lost 10 bases, the J end lost 4 bases, and 19 bases lay between the germline ends. CDR1 and CDR2 from the germline V gene are LNHNV and YYDKDF (reference sequence). This CDR3 is built from 14 residues. The CDR3 sequence is CASRPQGTIYGYTF. As DNA, the CDR3 is TGTGCCAGCAGACCACAGGGTACTATCTATGGCTACACCTTC.

V is TRBV19 and J is TRBJ2-6; a possible D gene is TRBD1 (5 bases). Deletions cut 5 bases from V and 3 bases from J, with 11 bases between. Germline-derived CDR1 and CDR2 are LNHDA and SQIVND (reference sequence). CDR3 length: 15 residues. Here the CDR3 reads CASSPRVNGANVLTF. The CDR3 DNA is TGTGCCAGTAGTCCCAGGGTGAATGGGGCCAACGTCCTGACTTTC.

The rearrangement links TRBV20-1 to TRBJ2-7, with 12 nucleotides matching TRBD2. From germline, CDR1 is DFQATT and CDR2 SNEGSKA (reference sequence). V gave up 6 bases and J gave up 6 bases; unmatched junction bases: 15. This CDR3 contains 16 residues. Written as DNA, the CDR3 is TGCAGTGCCCAGGTCCTCCTAGCGGGAGGGCCGGGCGAGCAGTACTTC. Translating gives CSAQVLLAGGPGEQYF.

This rearrangement joins TRBV6-5 to TRBJ2-5, with a possible D match to TRBD1 (6 bases). The CDR3 is made up of 16 amino acids. The V and J ends lost 8 bases and 5 bases respectively, with 24 bases between them. Germline V lookup: CDR1 MNHEY, CDR2 SVGAGI. CDR3 sequence (DNA): TGTGCCAGCGCCCCGGGAACACAGGGAAAACGCGAGACCCAGTACTTC. Translating it yields CASAPGTQGKRETQYF.